This T cell receptor (beta chain) is from a study of control samples from healthy donors and cancer patients. CDR3 length equals 14 residues. CDR1 and CDR2 from the germline V gene are MNHEY and SVGEGT. Trimming removed 4 bases at V and 1 base at J, with 7 bases between. Profiled with immunoSEQ multiplex PCR; TCRdb holds only in-frame clones, not every one. The profile shows fewer than 70,000 clones, around 84% of them singletons. This chain joins TRBV6-2 or TRBV6-3 and TRBJ2-2; D is ambiguous. Sequenced material: PBMCs. This TCR derives from a woman in her forties or fifties with lung cancer. The CDR3: CASSWQKNTGELFF. CDR3 in DNA: TGTGCCAGCAGTTGGCAGAAGAACACCGGGGAGCTGTTTTTT.